This paragraph reports one TCR beta chain. Its matching antigen is unknown. A second PCR of roughly 7 to 11 cycles used a sample-barcoded 5' primer and a J-beta primer mix. TCRdb reprocessed the 5' RACE reads via MiXCR and lists one record per CDR3 protein. This sample has over 1,500,000 distinct CDR3 sequences, with around half found just once. The extraction recovered at least 5.5 micrograms of total RNA per sample. This specimen comes from a study of blood T cells in healthy people across ages. Study-wide context: Per two T cells, about one barcoded beta molecule was captured through template switching.

Findings and limits, study-wide: The donors' CMV status was not determined, possibly confounding changes in expanded clonotypes. Estimated diversity across one million T cells was deemed an underestimate.

This CDR3 is built from 14 residues. V lost 5 bases, J lost 1 base, and 4 bases stayed unmatched. The TCR originated in a woman aged 40 to 50 in good health. The chain recombines TRBV12-3 or TRBV12-4 with TRBJ2-5; TRBD2 aligns across 7 bases. Sequencing was carried out using blood. The CDR3 DNA reads as TGTGCCAGCAGTAGAGCGGGGCTCCAAGAGACCCAGTACTTC. Protein sequence: CASSRAGLQETQYF.